These T cell receptor beta chains were read from a single sample in a study of blood T cell repertoires in COVID-19. Method: immunoSEQ multiplex PCR; TCRdb's copy keeps in-frame clones and lacks some. The table lists approximately 290,000 clones, around 90% of them singletons. Sequencing used PBMCs or T cells enriched from blood (not recorded which). These receptors came from a woman aged 25 to 39 who had recovered from COVID-19. The CDR3 runs from the conserved cysteine through the conserved F or W. A D gene is named only where the DNA matches it firmly. Clone size appears in some rows only: once, few, many, or a class for an expanded clone.

CDR3 DNA | CDR3 protein | J gene | clone size | V gene | D gene
TGTGCCAGCGGTCCCGGACTAGCGGGAACAGATACGCAGTATTTT | CASGPGLAGTDTQYF | TRBJ2-3 | - | TRBV21-1 | -
TGTGCCAGCAGTGCGCGGGAACATGAGCAGTTCTTC | CASSAREHEQFF | TRBJ2-1 | - | TRBV6-2/TRBV6-3 | -
TGTGCCAGCAGCTTAACGACAGGGGGCGTTGGTGGCTACACCTTC | CASSLTTGGVGGYTF | TRBJ1-2 | - | TRBV7-3 | TRBD1
TGTGCCAGCAGTTTACGCTTCGCTAGCGGGGAATACAATGAGCAGTTCTTC | CASSLRFASGEYNEQFF | TRBJ2-1 | - | TRBV27 | TRBD2
TGTGCCAGCAGCTTAGCGGCGGACACCCTTTACGAGCAGTACTTC | CASSLAADTLYEQYF | TRBJ2-7 | - | TRBV7-6 | -
TGTGCCAGCAGCCGGGACAGCTCTGGGGCCAACGTCCTGACTTTC | CASSRDSSGANVLTF | TRBJ2-6 | - | TRBV7-2 | TRBD1
TGTGCCAGCAGCTTAACAACAGCAATGAACACTGAAGCTTTCTTT | CASSLTTAMNTEAFF | TRBJ1-1 | once | TRBV7-3 | -
TGTGCCACGTCCCGGGACAGGGCCTACGAGCAGTACTTC | CATSRDRAYEQYF | TRBJ2-7 | - | TRBV24-1 | TRBD1
TGTGCCAGCGAGAGGCCAAGGGGACAGGCCAATGAGCAGTTCTTC | CASERPRGQANEQFF | TRBJ2-1 | once | TRBV2 | TRBD1
TGCGCCAGCAGCGACAGACAGGCGTCCTACGAGCAGTACTTC | CASSDRQASYEQYF | TRBJ2-7 | - | TRBV5-1 | -
TGTGCCAGCAGAGAGGGGAGGGGACCCTATGGCTACACCTTC | CASREGRGPYGYTF | TRBJ1-2 | - | TRBV2 | -
TGTGCCAGCAGTCTCCTGAATTCACCCCTCCACTTT | CASSLLNSPLHF | TRBJ1-6 | - | TRBV28 | -
TGCAGCGTTGTAGGGCAGGGCCTGGATCAGCCCCAGCATTTT | CSVVGQGLDQPQHF | TRBJ1-5 | once | TRBV29-1 | -
TGTGCCAGCAGCCAAGATAAGGGGAGGTCCTACGAGCAGTACTTC | CASSQDKGRSYEQYF | TRBJ2-7 | - | TRBV14 | -
TGTGCCAGCAGTTCGAGGAGGCAGCCCCAGCATTTT | CASSSRRQPQHF | TRBJ1-5 | - | TRBV28 | -
TGCGCCAGCAGCTCGCGGGACAGGGGCTACGAGCAGTACTTC | CASSSRDRGYEQYF | TRBJ2-7 | once | TRBV5-1 | TRBD1
TGCAGCGTATCCGGGACAGTTAATGAAAAACTGTTTTTT | CSVSGTVNEKLFF | TRBJ1-4 | - | TRBV29-1 | TRBD1
TGTGCCAGCAGCCCCCAGACAGGGTCCTACAATGAGCAGTTCTTC | CASSPQTGSYNEQFF | TRBJ2-1 | - | TRBV7-3 | TRBD1
TGTGCCAGCAGCCGGGGACTAGCGGAGCGTAGGAATGAGCAGTTCTTC | CASSRGLAERRNEQFF | TRBJ2-1 | once | TRBV5-6 | TRBD2
TGTGCCAGCAGTAAATACACAGGGAGCACAGATACGCAGTATTTT | CASSKYTGSTDTQYF | TRBJ2-3 | - | TRBV2 | -
TGTGCCAGCAGCCAAGCCAGCGGGTCCTTCTACGAGCAGTACTTC | CASSQASGSFYEQYF | TRBJ2-7 | - | TRBV6-5 | -
TGTGCCAGTAAACAGGGGGCGCAGGGTTCGAGACAGCCCCAGCATTTT | CASKQGAQGSRQPQHF | TRBJ1-5 | - | TRBV19 | TRBD1
TGTGCCAGCAGTTTGGGCCCGGTGAACACTGAAGCTTTCTTT | CASSLGPVNTEAFF | TRBJ1-1 | few | TRBV6-5 | -
TGTGCCAGCACCTACCGCATGAACACTGAAGCTTTCTTT | CASTYRMNTEAFF | TRBJ1-1 | - | TRBV9 | -
TGCAGCGTTGAAGGAGTATTGGGGACAGGGGGTTTTTCTGGAAACACCATATATTTT | CSVEGVLGTGGFSGNTIYF | TRBJ1-3 | - | TRBV29-1 | TRBD1
TGTGCCAGCAGCCGACTAGCGGACAAGTACAATGAGCAGTTCTTC | CASSRLADKYNEQFF | TRBJ2-1 | - | TRBV7-9 | TRBD2
TGCGCCAGCAGCCAAGATAGGGGAGGGAACGCTGGCAACGAGCAGTACTTC | CASSQDRGGNAGNEQYF | TRBJ2-7 | - | TRBV4-1 | TRBD2
TGCGCCAGCAGGGGACAGGAATATTCACCCCTCCACTTT | CASRGQEYSPLHF | TRBJ1-6 | - | TRBV5-1 | TRBD1
TGTGCCAGCAGCCCACCAGGGGATGATGAGCAGTTCTTC | CASSPPGDDEQFF | TRBJ2-1 | - | TRBV7-6 | -
TGTGCCAGCAGTTGGTCAGGGAACGGCAATCAGCCCCAGCATTTT | CASSWSGNGNQPQHF | TRBJ1-5 | once | TRBV28 | -
TGTGCCACCAGCAGAGATCAGCCCGATTTAGCGCGGCCCCAGCATTTT | CATSRDQPDLARPQHF | TRBJ1-5 | - | TRBV15 | -
TGTGCCAGCAGCTTGCAGGGCGACTATGGCTACACCTTC | CASSLQGDYGYTF | TRBJ1-2 | - | TRBV5-6 | -
TGTGCCACCCCCAAGACTCCTGGTTTTAATTCACCCCTCCACTTT | CATPKTPGFNSPLHF | TRBJ1-6 | - | TRBV7-9 | -
TGTGCCAGCAGCGTGAAGACGGGGGGTAATGAAAAACTGTTTTTT | CASSVKTGGNEKLFF | TRBJ1-4 | - | TRBV9 | -
TGTGCCTGGAATGGAGTCAGTCGGGGCGAGCAGTACTTC | CAWNGVSRGEQYF | TRBJ2-7 | - | TRBV30 | -
TGTGCCACAAATCGGGACAGGGATTCCAATGAGCAGTTCTTC | CATNRDRDSNEQFF | TRBJ2-1 | - | TRBV2 | TRBD1
TGCGCCAGCAGCCCGGGACAGGGCGGTTCACCCCTCCACTTT | CASSPGQGGSPLHF | TRBJ1-6 | - | TRBV5-1 | TRBD1